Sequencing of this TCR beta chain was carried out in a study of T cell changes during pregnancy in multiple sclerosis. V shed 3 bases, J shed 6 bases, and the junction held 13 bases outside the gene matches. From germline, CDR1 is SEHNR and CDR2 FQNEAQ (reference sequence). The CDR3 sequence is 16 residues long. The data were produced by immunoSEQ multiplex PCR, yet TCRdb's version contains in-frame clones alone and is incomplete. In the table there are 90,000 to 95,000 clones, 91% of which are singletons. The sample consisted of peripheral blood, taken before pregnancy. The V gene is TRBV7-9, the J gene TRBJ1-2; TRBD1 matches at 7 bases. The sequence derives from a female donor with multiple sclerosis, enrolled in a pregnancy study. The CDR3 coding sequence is TGTGCCAGCAGCTTTATGGCCCGAACAGGGGCTGATGGCTACACCTTC. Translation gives CASSFMARTGADGYTF.